The clone carrying this TCR beta chain has a count of ten or more. Antigen: not known. The germline CDR1 and CDR2 sequences are DFQATT and SNEGSKA (reference sequence). CDR3 size: 12 residues. Trimming removed 2 bases from V and 5 bases from J, with 10 bases in between. Individual cDNA molecules received unique molecular identifiers in the library. Via MiXCR, TCRdb re-called the RACE reads, giving one row per CDR3 protein. This sample has some 400,000 distinct CDR3 sequences; 4.8% occur once, and the top ten carry under 3%. The entry originates in a study of human T cells and chemical hapten exposure. Study-wide context: The sensitizing agent was 2% DPC, placed on roughly 2 cm by roughly 2 cm of upper inner arm skin.

The time point is: patch test 1, 2 weeks after DPC sensitization. Treatment: therapeutic diphenylcyclopropenone sensitization with weekly scalp DPC. Study-level findings and limits: While controls formed fewer of them, expanded TCRs formed significantly more large CDR3 similarity clusters.

The sequences come from whole blood, collected in connection with sensitization to the hapten diphenylcyclopropenone (DPC). The V gene is TRBV20-1, the J gene TRBJ2-7; maybe TRBD2 (6 bases). The origin of this receptor is a woman aged 50 to 65 with alopecia areata. Some clones in this sample may be carry-over from other donors' samples. This CDR3 reads CSARYSGDEQYF. For the CDR3, the DNA is TGCAGTGCTAGATATAGCGGAGACGAGCAGTACTTC.